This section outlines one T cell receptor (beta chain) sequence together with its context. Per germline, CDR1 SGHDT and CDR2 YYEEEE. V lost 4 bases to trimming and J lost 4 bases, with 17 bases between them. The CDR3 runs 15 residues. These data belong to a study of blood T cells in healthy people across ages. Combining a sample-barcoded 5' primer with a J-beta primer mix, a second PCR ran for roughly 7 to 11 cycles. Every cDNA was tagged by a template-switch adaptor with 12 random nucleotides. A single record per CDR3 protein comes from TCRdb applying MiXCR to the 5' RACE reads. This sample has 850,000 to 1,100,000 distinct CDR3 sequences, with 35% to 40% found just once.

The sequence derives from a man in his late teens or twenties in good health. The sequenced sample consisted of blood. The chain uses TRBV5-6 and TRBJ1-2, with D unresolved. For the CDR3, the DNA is TGTGCCAGCAGCGCCCCTCGGCAGCACATCTATGGCTACACCTTC. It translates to CASSAPRQHIYGYTF. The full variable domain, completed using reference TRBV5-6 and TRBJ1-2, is DAGVTQSPTHLIKTRGQQVTLRCSPKSGHDTVSWYQQALGQGPQFIFQYYEEEERQRGNFPDRFSGHQFPNYSSELNVNALLLGDSALYLCASSAPRQHIYGYTFGSGTRLTVV.